This T cell receptor beta chain is from a study of blood T cell repertoires in COVID-19. Turning to the study itself: Samples representing acute and convalescent COVID-19 were sourced from the United States, Italy and Spain.

Assay: immunoSEQ multiplex PCR; the TCRdb copy retains only in-frame clones and omits some. The data hold under 50,000 clones, with roughly 83% observed a single time. Sequencing used peripheral blood. The sequence was obtained from a man aged 65 to 85 with acute or convalescent COVID-19.

CDR3 sequence (DNA): TGTGCCAGCAGTAGGGACAGGCACTTACAGGAAGCTTTCTTT. Translation: CASSRDRHLQEAFF. V usage is TRBV6-5 and J usage is TRBJ1-1; 8 nucleotides align to TRBD1. V trimming: 5 bases; J trimming: 8 bases; junction bases outside the gene matches: 10. CDR1 and CDR2 (germline): MNHEY, SVGAGI. The CDR3 runs to 14 residues.